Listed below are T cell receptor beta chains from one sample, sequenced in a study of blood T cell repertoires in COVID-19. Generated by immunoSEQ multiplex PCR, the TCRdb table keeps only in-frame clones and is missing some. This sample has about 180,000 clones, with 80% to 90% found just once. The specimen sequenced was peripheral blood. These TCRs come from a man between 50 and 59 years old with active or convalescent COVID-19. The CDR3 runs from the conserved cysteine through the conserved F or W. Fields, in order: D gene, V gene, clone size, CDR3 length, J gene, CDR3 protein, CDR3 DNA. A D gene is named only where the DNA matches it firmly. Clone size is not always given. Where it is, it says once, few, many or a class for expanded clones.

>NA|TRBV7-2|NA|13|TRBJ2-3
CASSLAEIDTQYF
TGTGCCAGCAGCTTAGCTGAGATAGATACGCAGTATTTT
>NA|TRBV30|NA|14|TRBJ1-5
CAWSVGGGNQPQHF
TGTGCCTGGAGTGTAGGGGGTGGCAATCAGCCCCAGCATTTT
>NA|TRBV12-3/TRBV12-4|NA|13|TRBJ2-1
CASRLRQDNEQFF
TGTGCCAGCAGACTAAGACAGGACAATGAGCAGTTCTTC
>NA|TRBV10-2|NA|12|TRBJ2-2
CASSELGGELFF
TGCGCCAGCAGCGAACTTGGCGGGGAGCTGTTTTTT
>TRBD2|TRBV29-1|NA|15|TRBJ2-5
CSARLGGRARETQYF
TGCAGCGCTAGGCTCGGCGGGAGGGCCCGCGAGACCCAGTACTTC
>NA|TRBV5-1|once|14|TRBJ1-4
CASSWGATNEKLFF
TGCGCCAGCAGTTGGGGGGCAACTAATGAAAAACTGTTTTTT
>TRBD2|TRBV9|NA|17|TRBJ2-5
CASSEAPTSGSRETQYF
TGTGCCAGCAGCGAGGCCCCGACTAGCGGGAGTCGAGAGACCCAGTACTTC
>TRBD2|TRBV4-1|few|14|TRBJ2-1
CASSQGLAGVEQFF
TGCGCCAGCAGCCAGGGACTAGCGGGAGTCGAGCAGTTCTTC
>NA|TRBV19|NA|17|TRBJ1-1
CASSIVGGRKPNTEAFF
TGTGCCAGTAGTATAGTAGGAGGTAGGAAACCGAACACTGAAGCTTTCTTT
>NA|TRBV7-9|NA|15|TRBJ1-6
CASSFWTLGNSPLHF
TGTGCCAGCAGCTTCTGGACACTGGGGAATTCACCCCTCCACTTT
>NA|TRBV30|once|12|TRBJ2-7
CAWRLLRGEQYF
TGTGCCTGGAGGTTACTCCGGGGAGAGCAGTACTTC
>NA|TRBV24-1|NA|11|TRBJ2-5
CATSLEETQYF
TGTGCCACCAGCCTCGAAGAGACCCAGTACTTC
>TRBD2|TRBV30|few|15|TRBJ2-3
CAWSVVAGSPDTQYF
TGTGCCTGGAGTGTGGTAGCGGGATCCCCAGATACGCAGTATTTT
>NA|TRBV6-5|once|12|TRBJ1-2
CASREARYGYTF
TGTGCCAGCAGAGAGGCAAGATATGGCTACACCTTC
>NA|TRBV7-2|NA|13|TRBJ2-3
CASSLSRSDTQYF
TGTGCCAGCAGCTTATCTAGATCAGATACGCAGTATTTT
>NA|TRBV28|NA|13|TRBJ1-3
CASSTYSGNTIYF
TGTGCCAGCAGTACTTACTCTGGAAACACCATATATTTT
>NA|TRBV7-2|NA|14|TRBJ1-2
CASRWGGAGYGYTF
TGTGCCAGCAGGTGGGGCGGGGCCGGCTATGGCTACACCTTC
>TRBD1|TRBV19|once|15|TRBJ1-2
CASSTKGGQNYGYTF
TGTGCCAGTAGTACAAAAGGGGGACAGAACTATGGCTACACCTTC
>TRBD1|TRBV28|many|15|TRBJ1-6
CASSSPGQGSSPLHF
TGTGCCAGCAGTTCGCCCGGACAGGGGTCTTCACCCCTCCACTTT
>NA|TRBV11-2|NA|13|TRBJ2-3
CASSLTGTDTQYF
TGTGCCAGCAGCTTAACAGGCACAGATACGCAGTATTTT
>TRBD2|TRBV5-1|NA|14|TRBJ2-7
CASSLELAGYEQYF
TGCGCCAGCAGCTTGGAACTAGCGGGCTACGAGCAGTACTTC
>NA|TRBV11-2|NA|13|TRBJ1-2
CASSPAENYGYTF
TGTGCCAGCAGCCCCGCGGAGAACTATGGCTACACCTTC
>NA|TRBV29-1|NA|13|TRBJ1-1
CSVRGTLNTEAFF
TGCAGCGTCCGCGGGACCCTGAACACTGAAGCTTTCTTT
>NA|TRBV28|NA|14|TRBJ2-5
CASSPAGLQETQYF
TGTGCCAGTTCGCCCGCGGGGTTACAAGAGACCCAGTACTTC